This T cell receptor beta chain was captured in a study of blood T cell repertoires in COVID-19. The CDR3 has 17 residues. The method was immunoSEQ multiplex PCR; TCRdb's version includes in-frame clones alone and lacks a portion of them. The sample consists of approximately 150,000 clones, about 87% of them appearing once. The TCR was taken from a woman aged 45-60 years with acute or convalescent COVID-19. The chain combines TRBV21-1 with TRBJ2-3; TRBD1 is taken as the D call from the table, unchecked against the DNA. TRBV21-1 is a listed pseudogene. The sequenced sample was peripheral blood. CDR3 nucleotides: TGTGCCAGCAGCCCACCGGGACAGGACTCTAGCACAGATACGCAGTATTTT. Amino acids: CASSPPGQDSSTDTQYF.